A selection of T cell receptor beta chains follows, all from one sample in a study of T cell repertoires in cytomegalovirus infection. MiXCR was run by TCRdb on the reads, yielding one entry per CDR3 protein. The repertoire holds approximately 250,000 distinct CDR3 sequences, with 6.5% as singletons. The sequencing sample was made of PBMCs. The receptors derive from a human donor in good health (CMV status not recorded). Some clones in this sample may be carry-over from other donors' samples. Both conserved end residues are part of each CDR3. A D gene is named only where the DNA matches it firmly. Part of the rows lack a size; the others show once, few, many or a class for expanded clones.

v_call	d_call	clone_size	j_call	cdr3_nt	cdr3_aa
TRBV29-1	TRBD1	NA	TRBJ2-1	TGCAGCGTGTCCGGGACAGGGGACAATGAGCAGTTCTTC	CSVSGTGDNEQFF
TRBV7-2	NA	many	TRBJ1-2	TGTGCCAGCAGCTTAGGGAGACCGGCCTCTGGCTACACCTTC	CASSLGRPASGYTF
TRBV7-2	TRBD1	few	TRBJ2-7	TGTGCCAGCAGGCCTCAGGGGGCGGCTGAGCAGTACTTC	CASRPQGAAEQYF
TRBV4-1	NA	many	TRBJ2-5	TGCGCCAGCAGCCAAGAAAGAATCCAAGAGACCCAGTACTTC	CASSQERIQETQYF
TRBV5-1	NA	many	TRBJ2-5	TGCGCCAGCAGCGCCTCACTATCTAGAGAGACCCAGTACTTC	CASSASLSRETQYF
TRBV29-1	NA	many	TRBJ1-5	TGCAGCGTTGAAGGGGGTATCGGGCAGCCCCAGCATTTT	CSVEGGIGQPQHF
TRBV7-3	NA	many	TRBJ2-5	TGTGCCAGCAGCCCCACCCGGGACTCCTCGGAGACCCAGTACTTC	CASSPTRDSSETQYF
TRBV5-1	NA	many	TRBJ2-1	TGCGCCAGCAGCTTGAATTCCGAATACAATGAGCAGTTCTTC	CASSLNSEYNEQFF
TRBV6-2/TRBV6-3	NA	many	TRBJ2-5	TGTGCCAGCAGTTCAAAGATGAAACGGAACAAAGAGACCCAGTACTTC	CASSSKMKRNKETQYF
TRBV20-1	NA	many	TRBJ1-2	TGCAGTGCTCTCGACAGCCTTTATGGCTACACCTTC	CSALDSLYGYTF
TRBV20-1	NA	many	TRBJ2-7	TGCAGTGCTCGCCCCGATGCCTACGAGCAGTACTTC	CSARPDAYEQYF
TRBV29-1	NA	many	TRBJ1-3	TGCAGCGTTGAGGAGCAGGCCACATCTGGAAACACCATATATTTT	CSVEEQATSGNTIYF
TRBV12-3/TRBV12-4	NA	many	TRBJ1-1	TGTGCCAGCAGACCAACTAACACTGAAGCTTTCTTT	CASRPTNTEAFF
TRBV6-5	NA	many	TRBJ1-1	TGTGCCAGCACGTCCGAGGTTAACACTGAAGCTTTCTTT	CASTSEVNTEAFF
TRBV7-2	NA	many	TRBJ2-5	TGTGCCAGCAGCTCAAGTAGGGAGACCCAGTACTTC	CASSSSRETQYF
TRBV3-1	NA	many	TRBJ1-5	TGTGCCAGCAGCATTAGCAATCAGCCCCAGCATTTT	CASSISNQPQHF
TRBV7-3	NA	many	TRBJ1-2	TGTGCCAGCAGCTTAACTGAGGGGGATGGCTACACCTTC	CASSLTEGDGYTF
TRBV7-2	TRBD1	many	TRBJ2-1	TGTGCCAGCAGCTTAGAAGGGGGCTTAGTGAATGAGCAGTTCTTC	CASSLEGGLVNEQFF
TRBV14	NA	NA	TRBJ2-7	TGTGCCAGCAGCCAAATCCGGCTCGGAGGCGAGCAGTACTTC	CASSQIRLGGEQYF
TRBV14	TRBD2	many	TRBJ2-1	TGTGCCAGCAGCCACTTACTAGCGGGGGACTACAATGAGCAGTTCTTC	CASSHLLAGDYNEQFF
TRBV7-2	NA	many	TRBJ1-3	TGTGCCAGCAGCTTTAGGGGCGGTGGAAACACCATATATTTT	CASSFRGGGNTIYF
TRBV28	NA	many	TRBJ1-1	TGTGCCAGCAGTTTATGGGGGAACACTGAAGCTTTCTTT	CASSLWGNTEAFF
TRBV28	NA	NA	TRBJ1-1	TGTGCCAGCAGTTTGGAGGGCAGGGCGAAGGCTGAAGCTTTCTTT	CASSLEGRAKAEAFF
TRBV3-1	TRBD2	many	TRBJ2-5	TGTGCCAGCAGCCAAGAGGGCGGGGGGCCCAGAGAGACCCAGTACTTC	CASSQEGGGPRETQYF
TRBV7-9	TRBD1	many	TRBJ1-2	TGTGCCAGCAGCCCGGCTCAGGGGGCGTTGAGTGGCTACACCTTC	CASSPAQGALSGYTF
TRBV7-9	NA	many	TRBJ2-7	TGTGCCAGCAGCTTGGGGGCAGTCCCCTACGAGCAGTACTTC	CASSLGAVPYEQYF
TRBV7-9	NA	many	TRBJ2-5	TGTGCCAGCAGCTTAGCCCTAGCACCGGAGACCCAGTACTTC	CASSLALAPETQYF
TRBV20-1	NA	many	TRBJ1-2	TGCAGTGCTAGGGAAGACATGAACTATGGCTACACCTTC	CSAREDMNYGYTF
TRBV9	NA	many	TRBJ1-5	TGTGCCAGCAGCGTCGTGGACACAGGGTTGTATCAGCCCCAGCATTTT	CASSVVDTGLYQPQHF
TRBV7-8	NA	many	TRBJ1-2	TGTGCCAGCAGCCTAAGGGCACCGGCGGGCTATGGCTACACCTTC	CASSLRAPAGYGYTF
TRBV10-3	NA	many	TRBJ2-5	TGTGCCATCAGGGTCGGTGAGCTAGGAGAGACCCAGTACTTC	CAIRVGELGETQYF
TRBV19	TRBD2	many	TRBJ2-3	TGTGCCAGTATGGGTCTAGCGGGGTCCTGGGATACGCAGTATTTT	CASMGLAGSWDTQYF
TRBV7-6	TRBD2	many	TRBJ2-1	TGTGCCAGCAGCTTAAGTGCTAGCGGGGGAAACTTCAATGAGCAGTTCTTC	CASSLSASGGNFNEQFF
TRBV7-2	NA	many	TRBJ1-2	TGTGCCAGCAGCCGCTCCGGGGGCGGCTACACCTTC	CASSRSGGGYTF
TRBV20-1	NA	few	TRBJ1-2	TGCAGTGCTAGACCTGGACGACGGGGCTTCGGCTATGGCTACACCTTC	CSARPGRRGFGYGYTF
TRBV7-3	NA	many	TRBJ1-2	TGTGCCAGCAGCTCCGGCCCCAGTGACTATGGCTACACCTTC	CASSSGPSDYGYTF
TRBV9	NA	many	TRBJ1-1	TGTGCCAGCAGCGTCCCCCCCTCTGGGCAGGGTGGATCGAACACTGAAGCTTTCTTT	CASSVPPSGQGGSNTEAFF
TRBV20-1	TRBD1	many	TRBJ2-1	TGCAGTGCTAGAAAGGACAGGAGCAATGAGCAGTTCTTC	CSARKDRSNEQFF
TRBV20-1	NA	few	TRBJ2-5	TGCAGTGCTGGGGGGCCCGGGACCCAGTACTTC	CSAGGPGTQYF
TRBV7-9	NA	many	TRBJ2-7	TGTGCCAGCAGCTCATCAGGGTTATACGAGCAGTACTTC	CASSSSGLYEQYF
TRBV15	NA	many	TRBJ1-1	TGTGCCACCAGCGGGATTACAGGGTATGAAGCTTTCTTT	CATSGITGYEAFF
TRBV7-6	NA	many	TRBJ1-1	TGTGCCAGCAGCTTAACTTTCGAAGCTTTCTTT	CASSLTFEAFF
TRBV4-1	TRBD1	many	TRBJ1-1	TGCGCCAGCAGCCTTCTCGGGACAGGGGGTGCTGAAGCTTTCTTT	CASSLLGTGGAEAFF
TRBV7-9	NA	many	TRBJ2-7	TGTGCCAGCAGCTTTCCAGGGGCCTACGAGCAGTACTTC	CASSFPGAYEQYF
TRBV6-1	NA	many	TRBJ1-1	TGTGCCAGCCGCCGATTCACTAACACTGAAGCTTTCTTT	CASRRFTNTEAFF
TRBV2	NA	many	TRBJ2-1	TGTGCCAGCTCCATGGCAGGGCTCAATGAGCAGTTCTTC	CASSMAGLNEQFF
TRBV20-1	NA	many	TRBJ2-7	TGCAGTGCTAGAGATCGGGCCGTCTCCTACGAGCAGTACTTC	CSARDRAVSYEQYF
TRBV2	NA	few	TRBJ2-7	TGTGCCAGCACTGACTACCTGGGGGGCGGCGACGAGCAGTACTTC	CASTDYLGGGDEQYF
TRBV20-1	NA	NA	TRBJ1-5	TGCAGTGCTAGAGCGAGTTATAGCAATCAGCCCCAGCATTTT	CSARASYSNQPQHF
TRBV12-5	TRBD1	many	TRBJ1-1	TGTGCTAGTGGTTTGGTCAAGGGGACAGCAAACATCCATGAAGCTTTCTTT	CASGLVKGTANIHEAFF
TRBV6-5	TRBD1	many	TRBJ2-7	TGTGCCAGCAGCCGGGACAGGGGAGGTTACGAGCAGTACTTC	CASSRDRGGYEQYF
TRBV19	NA	many	TRBJ1-1	TGTGCCAGTAGTATAGTAAGGCAGGTTACGAAGACTGAAGCTTTCTTT	CASSIVRQVTKTEAFF